The 3 T cell receptor beta chains below all came from one sample that was sequenced in a study of shared clonotypes between healthy human individuals. Only CD45RO-negative cells positively selected for CCR7 counted as naive CD8 cells, so terminally differentiated effector memory CD45RA+ cells were excluded. The table came from immunoSEQ multiplex PCR; TCRdb's copy has only in-frame clones and leaves some out. The sample yields around 640,000 clones, 95% to 97% seen once. The sequenced material came from naive CD8+ T cells sorted from blood. The origin of the receptors is a woman between 25 and 40 years old in good health.

The chain links TRBV13 to TRBJ2-3; TRBD2 aligns across 10 bases. Trimming cost V 4 bases and J 0 bases; bases outside gene matches: 7. There are 17 residues in the CDR3. Germline V gene lookup returns CDR1 PRHDT and CDR2 FYEKMQ (reference sequence). The CDR3 loop reads CASSSSMTSGSTDTQYF. In nucleotides, the CDR3 is TGTGCCAGCAGCTCATCCATGACTAGCGGGAGCACAGATACGCAGTATTTT. The full variable domain, its missing parts supplied by reference TRBV13 and TRBJ2-3, is AAGVIQSPRHLIKEKRETATLKCYPIPRHDTVYWYQQGPGQDPQFLISFYEKMQSDKGSIPDRFSAQQFSDYHSELNMSSLELGDSALYFCASSSSMTSGSTDTQYFGPGTRLTVL.

Only one count was recorded for this clone. This rearrangement joins TRBV4-1 to TRBJ2-1; perhaps TRBD1 as D (6 bases). V was cut by 0 bases and J by 6 bases, with 9 bases left in between. This CDR3 region has 14 residues. Germline V gives CDR1 MGHRA, CDR2 YSYEKL. This CDR3 reads CASSQDRGSNEQFF. As DNA, the CDR3 is TGCGCCAGCAGCCAAGATAGGGGGAGCAATGAGCAGTTCTTC.

V usage is TRBV2 and J usage is TRBJ2-7, with 10 positions matching TRBD2. J gave up 0 bases and V 4 bases, and 6 bases lay outside the gene matches. Germline-derived CDR1 and CDR2 are SNHLY and FYNNEI. The CDR3 has 16 amino acids. CDR3 in DNA: TGTGCCAGCAGTGGCGGACTAGCGGAAAGCTCCTACGAGCAGTACTTC. It specifies CASSGGLAESSYEQYF.